These 10 T cell receptor beta chains came from one sample sequenced in a study of regulatory T cells in long-lasting Graves disease. Combining iRepertoire HTBI primers with Arm-PCR of CDR3 regions, the authors built TCR beta libraries. TCRdb redid the calling of the multiplex PCR reads with MiXCR, one entry per CDR3 protein. Here the sample spans over 650,000 distinct CDR3 sequences, about 32% being singletons. Time point reported: persistent/refractory GD, antithyroid drugs over 5 years with positive TRAb. The TCR library used RNA extracted from PBMCs. The sample in question was peripheral blood mononuclear cells (PBMCs), obtained when the disease was refractory, from a patient treated with antithyroid drugs. These receptors were taken from a female donor with Graves disease.

The rearrangement links TRBV20-1 to TRBJ1-1; D perhaps matches TRBD1 (6 bases). Deletions cut 3 bases from V and 7 bases from J, with 12 bases between. CDR1 and CDR2 from the germline V gene are DFQATT and SNEGSKA (reference sequence). The CDR3 loop spans 12 amino acids. Here the CDR3 reads CSASPGALEAFF. The CDR3 nucleotides read TGCAGTGCTAGCCCAGGGGCTCTTGAAGCTTTCTTT.

This clonotype was detected a few times. V gene TRBV12-3 or TRBV12-4 combines with J gene TRBJ1-4; the match to TRBD1 covers 10 bases. There are 15 residues in the CDR3. J lost 8 bases, V lost 6 bases, and 9 bases had no gene match. The CDR3 region has the DNA TGTGCCAGCAGCTTCTCAGGACAGGGGGAGGAAAAACTGTTTTTT. It codes for CASSFSGQGEEKLFF.

This chain links TRBV7-9 with TRBJ2-5, with 11 bases lining up with TRBD2. Germline V CDR1 and CDR2: SEHNR, FQNEAQ (reference sequence). V was pared by 2 bases and J by 2 bases, with 13 bases of the junction left unmatched. The CDR3 spans 19 residues. The CDR3 nucleotides read TGTGCCAGCAGCTTAAGGAATCTCCCGGGACTAGCGGCTCAAGAGACCCAGTACTTC. This sequence encodes CASSLRNLPGLAAQETQYF.

V gene TRBV30 combines with J gene TRBJ2-7; D gene unclear. This CDR3 has 13 residues. Looked up from germline, CDR1 is GTSNPN and CDR2 is SVGIG (reference sequence). The V gene lost 4 bases and the J gene lost 5 bases, with 15 bases spanning the gap. The CDR3 here is CAWNPRLGDEQYF. The DNA for the CDR3 is TGTGCCTGGAACCCACGGCTTGGGGACGAGCAGTACTTC.

This clonotype was seen ten or more times. J is TRBJ1-1 and V is TRBV6-1; no reliable D call. The CDR3 sequence is 13 residues long. The ends were cut back, 2 bases at V and 0 bases at J, with 4 bases in the middle. The germline V gene encodes CDR1 MNHNS and CDR2 SASEGT. The CDR3, as DNA: TGTGCCAGCAGTGAATCGGTGAACACTGAAGCTTTCTTT. Its translation is CASSESVNTEAFF.

J is TRBJ1-6 and V is TRBV30; D perhaps matches TRBD1 (6 bases). Germline values: CDR1 GTSNPN, CDR2 SVGIG (reference sequence). V lost 8 bases, J lost 7 bases, and 18 bases lay in between. The CDR3 is made up of 14 amino acids. The CDR3, as DNA: TGTGCCGGGAAAGAAGGGGGAAGAAATTCACCCCTCCACTTT. Amino acids: CAGKEGGRNSPLHF.

This rearrangement joins TRBV7-6 to TRBJ2-2; 7 nucleotides agree with TRBD2. CDR1 and CDR2 from the germline V gene are SGHVS and FNYEAQ. V gave up 5 bases and J gave up 0 bases; unmatched junction bases: 15. The CDR3 has 19 amino acids. The CDR3 nucleotides are TGTGCCAGCAGCCTTACAAGCGGGATGACGGGTTCGAACACCGGGGAGCTGTTTTTT. This gives the protein CASSLTSGMTGSNTGELFF. The whole variable domain, remainder taken from reference TRBV7-6 and TRBJ2-2, is GAGVSQSPRYKVTKRGQDVALRCDPISGHVSLYWYRQALGQGPEFLTYFNYEAQQDKSGLPNDRFSAERPEGSISTLTIQRTEQRDSAMYRCASSLTSGMTGSNTGELFFGEGSRLTVL.

This clonotype has more than one count but fewer than ten. V and J are TRBV13 and TRBJ2-5; no firm D call. Germline CDR1 reads PRHDT; CDR2 reads FYEKMQ (reference sequence). V dropped 5 bases and J dropped 1 base, with 17 bases sitting between them. CDR3 length equals 16 residues. CDR3 bases: TGTGCCAGCAGCACCAGCCAGCGCAGATTCCAAGAGACCCAGTACTTC. Translating it yields CASSTSQRRFQETQYF.

Concerning this clonotype itself: A read error may explain this, as a much larger clone is one base away. V gene TRBV10-3 combines with J gene TRBJ2-1, with D unresolved. Per the germline V gene, CDR1 is ENHRY and CDR2 is SYGVKD. This CDR3 has 14 amino acids. Trimming removed 10 bases at V and 13 bases at J, with 26 bases between. The CDR3, as DNA: TGTGCCACCACGTTTGGACGGACGCAGGAGACCCAGTTCTTC. This translates into CATTFGRTQETQFF.

This chain connects TRBV10-2 to TRBJ1-2; perhaps TRBD1 as D (5 bases). In germline, CDR1 is WSHSY, CDR2 SAAADI. This CDR3 is 13 amino acids long. Trimming removed 7 bases from V and 2 bases from J, with 11 bases in between. The CDR3 region has the DNA TGCGCCAGCACCAAAGCAGGGAACTATGGCTACACCTTC. It codes for CASTKAGNYGYTF.